This record covers a single TCR beta chain. What it binds is not known. The data stem from a study of vaccination and CD4 T cells after COVID-19. The overall study: Two mRNA vaccine doses were given, either BNT162b2 or mRNA-1273.

The Oncomine TCR Beta short-read assay sequenced DNA from cultured CD4+ T cells. TCRdb re-analysed the PCR reads in MiXCR, keeping a single row per CDR3 protein. The repertoire holds under 5,000 distinct CDR3 sequences, with under 20% as singletons. With V trimmed by 4 bases and J by 3 bases, 2 bases remained unmatched. Germline values: CDR1 SEHNR, CDR2 FQNEAQ (reference sequence). The CDR3 spans 14 residues. Treatment of the sample: roughly 10-day PBMC culture with coronavirus spike peptide pools or control peptides (ViraFEST assay). ViraFEST enlarged antigen-specific T cell populations with peptide pools and afterwards sequenced TCRs.

This sequence originates from a human donor who had recovered from COVID-19. Sequenced: CD4+ T cells from blood, cultured in vitro. V is TRBV7-9 and J is TRBJ1-4, with 7 bases that match TRBD1. CDR3 nucleotide sequence: TGTGCCAGCAGCTCCAGGGGGGCTAATGAAAAACTGTTTTTT. Its translation is CASSSRGANEKLFF.